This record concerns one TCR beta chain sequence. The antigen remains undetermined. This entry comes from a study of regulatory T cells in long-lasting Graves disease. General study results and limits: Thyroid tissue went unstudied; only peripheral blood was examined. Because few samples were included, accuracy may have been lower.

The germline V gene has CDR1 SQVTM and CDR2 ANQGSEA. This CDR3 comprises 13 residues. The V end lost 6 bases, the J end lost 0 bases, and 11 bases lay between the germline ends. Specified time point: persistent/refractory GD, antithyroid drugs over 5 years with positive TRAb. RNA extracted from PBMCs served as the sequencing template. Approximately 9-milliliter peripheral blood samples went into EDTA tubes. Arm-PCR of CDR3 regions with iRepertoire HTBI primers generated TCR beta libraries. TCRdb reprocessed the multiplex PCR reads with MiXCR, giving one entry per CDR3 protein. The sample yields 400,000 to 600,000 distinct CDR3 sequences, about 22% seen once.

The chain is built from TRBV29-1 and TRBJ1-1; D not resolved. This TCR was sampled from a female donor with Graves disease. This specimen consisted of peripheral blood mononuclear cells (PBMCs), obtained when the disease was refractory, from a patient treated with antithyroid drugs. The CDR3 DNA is TGCAGCGTGGAGTACCAATTGAACACTGAAGCTTTCTTT. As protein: CSVEYQLNTEAFF.